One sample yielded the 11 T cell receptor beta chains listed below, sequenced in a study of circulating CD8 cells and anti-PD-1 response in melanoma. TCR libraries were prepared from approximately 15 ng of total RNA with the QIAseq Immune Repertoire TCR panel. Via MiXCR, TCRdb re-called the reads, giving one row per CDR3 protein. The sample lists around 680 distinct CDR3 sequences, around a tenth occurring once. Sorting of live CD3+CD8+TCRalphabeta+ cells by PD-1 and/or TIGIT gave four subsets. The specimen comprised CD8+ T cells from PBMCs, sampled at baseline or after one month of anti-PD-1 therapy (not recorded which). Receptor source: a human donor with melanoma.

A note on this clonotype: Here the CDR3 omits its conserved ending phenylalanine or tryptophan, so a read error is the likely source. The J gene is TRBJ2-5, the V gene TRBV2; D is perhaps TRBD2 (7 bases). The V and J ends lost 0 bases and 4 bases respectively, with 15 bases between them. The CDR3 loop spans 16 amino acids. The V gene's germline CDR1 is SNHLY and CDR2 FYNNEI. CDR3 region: CASSEARGRETETQYL. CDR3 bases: TGTGCCAGCAGTGAAGCGCGGGGGCGCGAAACAGAGACCCAGTACCTC.

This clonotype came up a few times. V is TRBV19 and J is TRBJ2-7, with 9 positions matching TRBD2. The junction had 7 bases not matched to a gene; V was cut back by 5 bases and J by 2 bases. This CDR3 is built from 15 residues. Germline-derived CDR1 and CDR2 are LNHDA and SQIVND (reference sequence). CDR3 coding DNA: TGTGCCAGTAGTGCCGGAGCGGGGGGAACCTACGAGCAGTACTTC. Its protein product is CASSAGAGGTYEQYF.

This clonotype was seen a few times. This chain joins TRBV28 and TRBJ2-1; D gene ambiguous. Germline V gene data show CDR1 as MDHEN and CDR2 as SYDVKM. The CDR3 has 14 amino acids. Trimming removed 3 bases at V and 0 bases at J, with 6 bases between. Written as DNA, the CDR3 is TGTGCCAGCAGTTTGCAAAGCTCCTACAATGAGCAGTTCTTC. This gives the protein CASSLQSSYNEQFF.

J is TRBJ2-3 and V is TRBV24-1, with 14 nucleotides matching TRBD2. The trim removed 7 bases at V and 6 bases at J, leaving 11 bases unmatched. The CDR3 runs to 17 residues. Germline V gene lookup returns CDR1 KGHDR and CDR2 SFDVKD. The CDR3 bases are TGTGCCACCAGCGGACTAGCGGGGGGCTCCCGTACGGATACGCAGTATTTT. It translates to CATSGLAGGSRTDTQYF.

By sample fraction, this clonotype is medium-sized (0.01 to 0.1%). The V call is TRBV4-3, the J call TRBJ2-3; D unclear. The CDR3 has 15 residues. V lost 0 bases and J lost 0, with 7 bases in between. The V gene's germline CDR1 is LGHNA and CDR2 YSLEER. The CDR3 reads CASSQEWLSTDTQYF. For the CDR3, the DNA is TGCGCCAGCAGCCAAGAATGGCTAAGCACAGATACGCAGTATTTT.

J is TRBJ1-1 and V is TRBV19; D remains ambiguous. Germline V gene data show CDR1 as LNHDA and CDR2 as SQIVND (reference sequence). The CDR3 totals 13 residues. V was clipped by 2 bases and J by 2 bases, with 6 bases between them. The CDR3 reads CASSINANTEAFF. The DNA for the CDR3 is TGTGCCAGTAGTATAAACGCCAACACTGAAGCTTTCTTT.

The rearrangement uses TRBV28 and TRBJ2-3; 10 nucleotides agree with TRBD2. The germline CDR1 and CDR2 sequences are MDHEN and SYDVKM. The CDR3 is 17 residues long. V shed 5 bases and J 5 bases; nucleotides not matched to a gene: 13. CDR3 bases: TGTGCCAGCAGTAAGCGGGGGGGCCATCTAGTGGGAGATACGCAGTATTTT. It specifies CASSKRGGHLVGDTQYF. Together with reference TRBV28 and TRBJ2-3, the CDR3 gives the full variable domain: DVKVTQSSRYLVKRTGEKVFLECVQDMDHENMFWYRQDPGLGLRLIYFSYDVKMKEKGDIPEGYSVSREKKERFSLILESASTNQTSMYLCASSKRGGHLVGDTQYFGPGTRLTVL.

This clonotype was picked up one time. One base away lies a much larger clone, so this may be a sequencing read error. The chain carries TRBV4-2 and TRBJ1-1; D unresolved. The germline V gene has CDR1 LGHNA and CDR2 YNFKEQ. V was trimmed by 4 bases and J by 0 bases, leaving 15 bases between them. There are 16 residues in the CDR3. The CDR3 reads CASSRDQRRLNTEAFF. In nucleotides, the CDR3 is TGTGCCAGCAGCCGAGATCAGAGACGGTTGAACACTGAAGCTTTCTTT.

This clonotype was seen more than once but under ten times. Here the CDR3 DNA reads TGTGCCACCAGTGAGACAGGGGCCTTACCTGGCTCCTACAATGAGCAGTTCTTC. Its protein is CATSETGALPGSYNEQFF. This chain joins TRBV24-1 and TRBJ2-1, with TRBD1 identical over 8 bases. With V trimmed by 4 bases and J by 0 bases, 10 bases remained unmatched. Germline CDR1 KGHDR, CDR2 SFDVKD. There are 18 residues in the CDR3.

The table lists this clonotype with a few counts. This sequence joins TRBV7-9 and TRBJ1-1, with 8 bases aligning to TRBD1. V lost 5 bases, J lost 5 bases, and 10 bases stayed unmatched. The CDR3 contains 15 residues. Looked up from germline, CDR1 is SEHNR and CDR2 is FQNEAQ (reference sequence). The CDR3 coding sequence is TGTGCCAGCAGCCAGGGGGCAGGGGGACAAACTGAAGCTTTCTTT. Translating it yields CASSQGAGGQTEAFF.

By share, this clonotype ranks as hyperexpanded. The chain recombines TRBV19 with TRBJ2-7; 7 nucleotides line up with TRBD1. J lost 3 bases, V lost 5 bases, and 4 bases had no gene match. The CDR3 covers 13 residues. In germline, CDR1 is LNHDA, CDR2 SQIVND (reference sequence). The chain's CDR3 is CASSLTGIYEQYF. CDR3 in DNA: TGTGCCAGTAGTTTGACAGGGATCTACGAGCAGTACTTC.